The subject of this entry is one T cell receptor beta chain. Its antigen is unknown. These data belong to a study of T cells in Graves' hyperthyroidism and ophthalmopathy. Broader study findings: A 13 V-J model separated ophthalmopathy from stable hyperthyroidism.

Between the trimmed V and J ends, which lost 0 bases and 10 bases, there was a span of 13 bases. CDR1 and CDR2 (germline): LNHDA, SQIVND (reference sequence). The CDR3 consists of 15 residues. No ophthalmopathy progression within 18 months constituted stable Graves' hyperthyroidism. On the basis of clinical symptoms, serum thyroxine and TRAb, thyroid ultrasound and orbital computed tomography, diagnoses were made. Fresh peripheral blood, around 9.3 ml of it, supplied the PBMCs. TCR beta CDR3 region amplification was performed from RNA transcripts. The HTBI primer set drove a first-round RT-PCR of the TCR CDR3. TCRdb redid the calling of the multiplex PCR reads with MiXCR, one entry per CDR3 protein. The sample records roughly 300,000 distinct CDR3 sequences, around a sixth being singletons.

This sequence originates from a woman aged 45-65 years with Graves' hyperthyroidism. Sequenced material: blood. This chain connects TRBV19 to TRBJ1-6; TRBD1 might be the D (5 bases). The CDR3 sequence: CASSIDGRVVSPLHF. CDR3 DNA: TGTGCCAGTAGTATAGATGGCAGGGTGGTATCACCCCTCCACTTT. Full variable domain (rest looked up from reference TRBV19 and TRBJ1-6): DGGITQSPKYLFRKEGQNVTLSCEQNLNHDAMYWYRQDPGQGLRLIYYSQIVNDFQKGDIAEGYSVSREKKESFPLTVTSAQKNPTAFYLCASSIDGRVVSPLHFGNGTRLTVT.